This T cell receptor (beta chain) was recovered during a study of OX40 agonist ivuxolimab in advanced cancers. Whole-study results and caveats: The study found that CD8+ T cells averaged more expanded clones than CD4+.

V lost 7 bases, J lost 1 base, and 7 bases lay in between. CDR1 is SQVTM and CDR2 is ANQGSEA in the germline V gene. The CDR3 runs 12 residues. The table came from immunoSEQ multiplex PCR; TCRdb's copy has only in-frame clones and leaves some out. The sample holds 60,000 to 75,000 clones; about 90% are singletons and the top ten take around 15%. Points on this clone: The antigen is undetermined.

The J gene is TRBJ2-2, the V gene TRBV29-1; D gene ambiguous. The clonotype was recovered from an adult with an advanced solid tumor such as melanoma, head and neck, liver or kidney cancer. Material: CD4+ or CD8+ T cells sorted from blood, obtained in a trial of the OX40 agonist ivuxolimab. The CDR3 sequence: CSALKNTGELFF. CDR3 coding DNA: TGCAGCGCTCTCAAGAACACCGGGGAGCTGTTTTTT.